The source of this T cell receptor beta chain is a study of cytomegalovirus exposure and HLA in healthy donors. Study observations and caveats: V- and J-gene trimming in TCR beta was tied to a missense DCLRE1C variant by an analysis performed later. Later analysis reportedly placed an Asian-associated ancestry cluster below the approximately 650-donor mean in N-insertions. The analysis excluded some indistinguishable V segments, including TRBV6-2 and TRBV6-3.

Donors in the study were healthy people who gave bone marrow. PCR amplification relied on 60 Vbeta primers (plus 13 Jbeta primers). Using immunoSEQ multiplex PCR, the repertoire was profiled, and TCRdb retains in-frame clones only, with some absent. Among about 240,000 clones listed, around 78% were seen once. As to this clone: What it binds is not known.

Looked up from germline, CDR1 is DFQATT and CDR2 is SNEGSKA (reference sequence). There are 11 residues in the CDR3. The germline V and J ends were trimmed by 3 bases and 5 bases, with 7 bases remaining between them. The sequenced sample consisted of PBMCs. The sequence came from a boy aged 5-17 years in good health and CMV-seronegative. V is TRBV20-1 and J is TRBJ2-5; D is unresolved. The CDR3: CSASSFETQYF. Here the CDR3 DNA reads TGCAGTGCTAGTTCCTTCGAGACCCAGTACTTC.